What follows is one TCR beta chain and its context. The data stem from a study of blood T cell repertoires in COVID-19. Study as a whole: PBMCs, B-cell-depleted T cells, or T cells were the source of the cDNA or gDNA that made up the material.

Clones were sequenced by immunoSEQ multiplex PCR, and TCRdb holds only the in-frame ones, with some missing. In the table there are over 150,000 clones, approximately 85% of which are singletons. Germline V gene lookup returns CDR1 SNHLY and CDR2 FYNNEI. With V trimmed by 3 bases and J by 7 bases, 3 bases remained unmatched. The CDR3 sequence is 14 residues long. Recruits, aged 18 to 89 years, lived in 24 US areas. Cohorts were determined from participant-reported clinical history. Recovery meant two consecutive negative NP/OP PCR tests, professional clearance, or resolved symptoms. Sequenced sample: PBMCs or T cells enriched from blood (not recorded which). This clonotype originated in a man aged 35-49 years who had recovered from COVID-19. V and J are TRBV2 and TRBJ1-6; 7 positions match TRBD1. In nucleotides, the CDR3 is TGTGCCAGCAGTGATGGGACAGCGAATTCACCCCTCCACTTT. Its translation is CASSDGTANSPLHF.